The sequence of this T cell receptor (beta chain) was determined in a study of blood T cell repertoires in COVID-19. As for the study in general: The samples span acute and convalescent COVID-19 from the United States, Italy and Spain. Sources were T cells, B-cell-depleted T cells, or PBMCs; the material itself was cDNA or gDNA.

Per the original data handling: Reference gene primer amplification gave nucleated cell count estimates. Generated by immunoSEQ multiplex PCR, the TCRdb table keeps only in-frame clones and is missing some. V, J and clone size are those of that table, while D and trimming were read from the DNA. In the table there are 120,000 to 150,000 clones, 85% to 90% of which are singletons. V shed 2 bases and J 4 bases; nucleotides not matched to a gene: 5. The CDR3 spans 15 residues. Per the germline V gene, CDR1 is SGHTA and CDR2 is FQGNSA. The chain is built from TRBV7-2 and TRBJ2-7; 10 bases line up with TRBD2. The receptor comes from a man aged 45-65 years who had recovered from COVID-19. The source material was peripheral blood. The CDR3 loop is CASSLTLAGEYEQYF. CDR3 DNA sequence: TGTGCCAGCAGCTTAACCCTAGCGGGGGAATACGAGCAGTACTTC.